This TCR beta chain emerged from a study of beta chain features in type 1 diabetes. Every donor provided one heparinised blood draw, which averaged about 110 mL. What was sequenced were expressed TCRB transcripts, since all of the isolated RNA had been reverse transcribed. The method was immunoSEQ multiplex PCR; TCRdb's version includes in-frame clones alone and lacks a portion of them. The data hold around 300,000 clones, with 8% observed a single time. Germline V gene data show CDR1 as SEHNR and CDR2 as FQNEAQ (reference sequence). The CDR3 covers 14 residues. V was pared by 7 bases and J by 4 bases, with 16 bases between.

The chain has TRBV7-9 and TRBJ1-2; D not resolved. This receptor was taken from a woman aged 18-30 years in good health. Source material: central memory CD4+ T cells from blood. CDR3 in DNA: TGTGCCAGCACCAAAACTGACCGGGCCTATGGCTACACCTTC. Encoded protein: CASTKTDRAYGYTF.